The rows below give T cell receptor beta chains drawn from one sample of a study of cytomegalovirus exposure and HLA in healthy donors. The repertoire was sequenced with immunoSEQ multiplex PCR; TCRdb's copy has only in-frame clones and lacks some. The table shows 100,000 to 140,000 clones, with roughly 80% occurring only once. Input material: PBMCs. The source is a man younger than 40 in good health and CMV-seronegative. Both conserved end residues are part of each CDR3. The D gene is left open where the match is weak. Not every row has a clone size; where given, it reads once, few, many or a size class.

>NA|TRBV5-4|NA|TRBJ1-1
TGTGCCAGCAGCCCCCCAGGGTTGAACACTGAAGCTTTCTTT
CASSPPGLNTEAFF
>NA|TRBV6-5|TRBD1|TRBJ1-1
TGTGCCAGCAGCGCCGGACAGGGTTCCACTGAAGCTTTCTTT
CASSAGQGSTEAFF
>few|TRBV4-1|TRBD1|TRBJ2-7
TGCGCCAGCAGCCACATACCGGGACAGGGAGTTACCTACGAGCAGTACTTC
CASSHIPGQGVTYEQYF
>few|TRBV10-2|NA|TRBJ1-3
TGCGCCAGCACCCCAGGGTTGTCTGGAAACACCATATATTTT
CASTPGLSGNTIYF
>NA|TRBV30|TRBD1|TRBJ2-7
TGTGCCTGGGACAGGGGGTCCTACGAGCAGTACTTC
CAWDRGSYEQYF
>NA|TRBV2|NA|TRBJ2-5
TGTGCCAGCAGTGAATCCCCAGGGTTAGAAGAGACCCAGTACTTC
CASSESPGLEETQYF
>once|TRBV5-4|NA|TRBJ2-1
TGTGCCAGCAGCCAAAGCATGGGCCTCCTTGGGCAGTTCTTC
CASSQSMGLLGQFF
>few|TRBV29-1|NA|TRBJ2-7
TGCAGCGTGGCGGGACAGACCAGCTCCTACGAGCAGTACTTC
CSVAGQTSSYEQYF
>NA|TRBV5-6|NA|TRBJ1-1
TGTGCCAGCAGCCCACAGGGGAACACTGAAGCTTTCTTT
CASSPQGNTEAFF
>few|TRBV4-1|NA|TRBJ1-5
TGCGCCAGCAGCCCAGCGGGGGGGGGCAATCAGCCCCAGCATTTT
CASSPAGGGNQPQHF
>NA|TRBV7-9|NA|TRBJ2-2
TGTGCCGCCCCTAGCGCGAAGGCCGGGGAGCTGTTTTTT
CAAPSAKAGELFF
>few|TRBV5-4|TRBD1|TRBJ1-2
TGTGCCAGCAGCACGACAGGGGCCTCTAACTATGGCTACACCTTC
CASSTTGASNYGYTF
>NA|TRBV4-2|TRBD1|TRBJ2-4
TGTGCCAGCAGCCAAGACCGGGGACAGCCTGTGGCCAAAAACATTCAGTACTTC
CASSQDRGQPVAKNIQYF
>NA|TRBV30|TRBD1|TRBJ2-1
TGTGCCTGGAGTGTCAGGGGGCGGTACAATGAGCAGTTCTTC
CAWSVRGRYNEQFF
>NA|TRBV5-1|NA|TRBJ1-3
TGCGCCAGCAGCTCCTCGGGGGAGTCCACCATATATTTT
CASSSSGESTIYF
>NA|TRBV29-1|NA|TRBJ2-7
TGCAGCGCAACTTCACACTACGAGCAGTACTTC
CSATSHYEQYF
>NA|TRBV2|NA|TRBJ1-2
TGTGCCAGCACCCGAGAGAGCCTCCCGGGCTATGGCTACACCTTC
CASTRESLPGYGYTF
>NA|TRBV6-5|TRBD2|TRBJ2-5
TGTGCCAGCAGCCGACGCGGGGGGTCCCAAGAGACCCAGTACTTC
CASSRRGGSQETQYF
>few|TRBV11-2|TRBD2|TRBJ2-7
TGTGCCAGCAGCTTAGTGTCTAGCGGGAGCGGAGAGCAGTACTTC
CASSLVSSGSGEQYF
>NA|TRBV7-9|TRBD2|TRBJ2-7
TGTGCCAGCAGCCCTCCCCACGCCTCAGAGCGGGAGAGCTCCTACGAGCAGTACTTC
CASSPPHASERESSYEQYF
>NA|TRBV4-1|TRBD1|TRBJ2-7
TGCGCCAGCAGCCAAGAGTACAGGGGCTACGAGCAGTACTTC
CASSQEYRGYEQYF
>once|TRBV6-5|TRBD2|TRBJ2-5
TGTGCCAGCGTCCCTAGCGGGGGGGCGGGAGAGACCCAGTACTTC
CASVPSGGAGETQYF
>NA|TRBV9|NA|TRBJ2-3
TGTGCCAGCAGCCCGGGGAATAGGGTGAGGGATACGCAGTATTTT
CASSPGNRVRDTQYF
>NA|TRBV10-3|NA|TRBJ2-5
TGTGCCATCAGTGAGAGGTTAGCATTTCAAGAGACCCAGTACTTC
CAISERLAFQETQYF
>NA|TRBV6-5|TRBD1|TRBJ1-3
TGTGCCAGCAGCACAGGGGGGATCTCTGGAAACACCATATATTTT
CASSTGGISGNTIYF
>once|TRBV5-4|NA|TRBJ2-7
TGTGCCAGCAGCTTGAGGGGAGGCGAGCAGTACTTC
CASSLRGGEQYF
>NA|TRBV6-1|NA|TRBJ2-1
TGTGCCAGCAGTGAGCCGAACCCGGGACTTATGAGCTCCTACAATGAGCAGTTCTTC
CASSEPNPGLMSSYNEQFF
>NA|TRBV7-8|NA|TRBJ2-7
TGTGCCAGCAGCTTAGGGGGCACGTCCGACGAGCAGTACTTC
CASSLGGTSDEQYF
>NA|TRBV28|NA|TRBJ2-6
TGTGCCAGCAGTGGTTCGACAACAGGGCGGGCCAACGTCCTGACTTTC
CASSGSTTGRANVLTF
>NA|TRBV29-1|TRBD1|TRBJ2-5
TGCAGCGCAGGACAGGGGACGGAGACCCAGTACTTC
CSAGQGTETQYF
>NA|TRBV7-2|NA|TRBJ2-3
TGTGCCAGCAGCACCTACTTGGAGACAGATACGCAGTATTTT
CASSTYLETDTQYF
>once|TRBV29-1|TRBD2|TRBJ2-3
TGCAGCGCACTGCTAGCGGGAGTTAGGACAGATACGCAGTATTTT
CSALLAGVRTDTQYF
>once|TRBV7-6|NA|TRBJ2-7
TGTGCCAGCAGCTTAGGCGAAGAAGAGCAGTACTTC
CASSLGEEEQYF
>NA|TRBV7-6|TRBD2|TRBJ2-5
TGTGCCAGCAGCGCCACGGGGGAGGGGGAGACCCAGTACTTC
CASSATGEGETQYF
>NA|TRBV2|NA|TRBJ1-1
TGTGCCAGCAGTGAAGGCGGACTTAACACTGAAGCTTTCTTT
CASSEGGLNTEAFF
>NA|TRBV7-7|NA|TRBJ2-2
TGTGCTAGCAGCGCCTATCGGACCGGGGAGCTGTTTTTT
CASSAYRTGELFF
>NA|TRBV7-3|TRBD2|TRBJ2-5
TGTGCCAGCAGCCTAGCGGGGGCGGTTGAGGCCCAGTACTTC
CASSLAGAVEAQYF
>once|TRBV4-1|NA|TRBJ1-2
TGCGCCAGCAGCCAGGGGGCCGCCCGGGGCCACTATGGCTACACCTTC
CASSQGAARGHYGYTF
>NA|TRBV27|TRBD1|TRBJ2-7
TGTGCCAGCAGTTTATCGGCAGGGGGCGAGCAGTACTTC
CASSLSAGGEQYF
>NA|TRBV29-1|TRBD1|TRBJ1-1
TGCAGCGTCCCGGAGGGGGCCGGCTGGGCTTTCTTT
CSVPEGAGWAFF
>NA|TRBV14|TRBD1|TRBJ2-7
TGTGCCAGCAGCTCCCCCCCGGGACAGACGTACGAGCAGTACTTC
CASSSPPGQTYEQYF
>NA|TRBV20-1|NA|TRBJ2-2
TGCAGTGCTTCCTCTCCCCGGGAGCTGTTTTTT
CSASSPRELFF
>NA|TRBV13|NA|TRBJ2-1
TGTGCCAGCAGCTTAAGGGGCATACCCTCCTACAATGAGCAGTTCTTC
CASSLRGIPSYNEQFF
>NA|TRBV4-1|TRBD1|TRBJ1-2
TGCGCCAGCAGTTCCGGGACAGGGGCAGGGGCCTATGGCTACACCTTC
CASSSGTGAGAYGYTF